Listed here are 10 T cell receptor beta chains from one sample, sequenced in a study of Ad26.COV2.S vaccination and SARS-CoV-2 variants. The table came from immunoSEQ multiplex PCR; TCRdb's copy has only in-frame clones and leaves some out. The sample carries 380,000 or so clones, 88% recorded once. Treatment here: 15 to 20 received Ad26.COV2.S at low or high dose, single or two shots; 5 received placebo; per-sample allocation not given. Specimen acquisition occurred on day 63 following the initial vaccine or placebo injection. The input for sequencing was peripheral blood, taken in a trial of Ad26.COV2.S vaccine versus placebo. The receptors here all came from a person between 18 and 60 years old who received the Ad26.COV2.S COVID-19 vaccine or a placebo.

The DNA of the CDR3 is TGTGCCAGCAGCCATCTAACAGGGGATGAAAAACTGTTTTTT. Residues: CASSHLTGDEKLFF. The chain carries TRBV6-5 and TRBJ1-4; 7 bases align to TRBD1. The CDR3 spans 14 residues. Germline CDR1 MNHEY, CDR2 SVGAGI. Trimming removed 6 bases from V and 6 bases from J; junction bases left unmatched: 7.

This clone came up once. The chain couples TRBV7-9 to TRBJ2-3, with TRBD2 identical over 8 bases. The CDR3 loop spans 15 amino acids. The trim removed 6 bases at V and 6 bases at J, leaving 11 bases unmatched. Germline lookup yields CDR1 SEHNR and CDR2 FQNEAQ (reference sequence). The CDR3 DNA sequence: TGTGCCAGCAGGAGGATCCGGGGGGGCCCCGATACGCAGTATTTT. This encodes CASRRIRGGPDTQYF.

V is TRBV11-3 and J is TRBJ2-2; D is possibly TRBD1 or TRBD2 (5 bases each). Per germline, CDR1 SGHNT and CDR2 YENEEA. This CDR3 has 14 residues. V lost 3 bases and J 2 bases, leaving 7 bases between the germline ends. The CDR3 coding sequence is TGTGCCAGCAGCTTGGGACCTAACACCGGGGAGCTGTTTTTT. The encoded protein is CASSLGPNTGELFF.

This chain connects TRBV29-1 to TRBJ1-1; D is possibly TRBD1 (5 bases). The V gene's germline CDR1 is SQVTM and CDR2 ANQGSEA. V was pared by 4 bases and J by 5 bases, with 14 bases between. The CDR3 consists of 13 residues. DNA for the CDR3: TGCAGCGTTGCCCCGGGACGCCAAACTGAAGCTTTCTTT. Translated, it gives CSVAPGRQTEAFF. The full variable domain, rest sourced from reference TRBV29-1 and TRBJ1-1, is SAVISQKPSRDICQRGTSLTIQCQVDSQVTMMFWYRQQPGQSLTLIATANQGSEATYESGFVIDKFPISRPNLTFSTLTVSNMSPEDSSIYLCSVAPGRQTEAFFGQGTRLTVV.

The chain uses TRBV7-2 and TRBJ1-5; D remains unclear. V was trimmed by 1 base and J by 7 bases, leaving 14 bases between them. The CDR3 is made up of 15 amino acids. CDR1 is SGHTA, CDR2 FQGNSA, per germline. CDR3 residues: CASSLGRQARQPQHF. DNA for the CDR3: TGTGCCAGCAGCTTAGGTCGGCAGGCTCGCCAGCCCCAGCATTTT.

The gene calls are TRBV3-1 (or the pseudogene TRBV3-2) and TRBJ2-7; 10 bases match TRBD2. The CDR3 length is 15 residues. V gave up 4 bases and J gave up 2 bases; unmatched junction bases: 5. Looked up from germline, CDR1 is LGHDT and CDR2 is YNNKEL (reference sequence). CDR3 in amino acids: CASSLGLAGAYEQYF. CDR3 nucleotide sequence: TGTGCCAGCAGCCTAGGGCTAGCGGGGGCCTACGAGCAGTACTTC.

This chain uses TRBV4-1 with TRBJ1-1; possibly TRBD1 for D (5 bases). The germline V gene encodes CDR1 MGHRA and CDR2 YSYEKL. The V gene lost 0 bases and the J gene lost 2 bases, with 19 bases spanning the gap. The CDR3 is made up of 18 amino acids. CDR3 sequence: CASSQDGAMGPRNTEAFF. As DNA, the CDR3 is TGCGCCAGCAGCCAAGATGGGGCCATGGGACCGAGAAACACTGAAGCTTTCTTT.

The chain uses TRBV18 and TRBJ1-2; D might be TRBD1 (6 bases). The CDR3 extends over 14 amino acids. With 3 bases removed from V and 4 bases from J, the gap between germline ends came to 12 bases. CDR1 is KGHSH, CDR2 LQKENI, per germline. DNA of the CDR3: TGTGCCAGCTCACCCGCAGGGGAGGGCTATGGCTACACCTTC. Translating gives CASSPAGEGYGYTF.

This clone was found once. The chain combines TRBV19 with TRBJ2-7; D call uncertain. Per germline, CDR1 LNHDA and CDR2 SQIVND (reference sequence). The germline V and J ends were trimmed by 1 base and 2 bases, with 3 bases remaining between them. The CDR3 runs 12 residues. The CDR3 DNA sequence: TGTGCCAGTAGTATAGTTCCCTACGAGCAGTACTTC. It yields the protein CASSIVPYEQYF.

The chain employs TRBV2 and TRBJ1-4; TRBD1 agrees at 9 bases. Germline V gene lookup returns CDR1 SNHLY and CDR2 FYNNEI. With 6 bases clipped from V and 7 bases from J, the junction kept 6 bases outside the gene matches. The CDR3 is made up of 14 amino acids. As DNA, the CDR3 is TGTGCCAGCAGGAAACGGGACAGGGCTGAAAAACTGTTTTTT. This codes for CASRKRDRAEKLFF. The full variable domain, rest sourced from reference TRBV2 and TRBJ1-4, is EPEVTQTPSHQVTQMGQEVILRCVPISNHLYFYWYRQILGQKVEFLVSFYNNEISEKSEIFDDQFSVERPDGSNFTLKIRSTKLEDSAMYFCASRKRDRAEKLFFGSGTQLSVL.